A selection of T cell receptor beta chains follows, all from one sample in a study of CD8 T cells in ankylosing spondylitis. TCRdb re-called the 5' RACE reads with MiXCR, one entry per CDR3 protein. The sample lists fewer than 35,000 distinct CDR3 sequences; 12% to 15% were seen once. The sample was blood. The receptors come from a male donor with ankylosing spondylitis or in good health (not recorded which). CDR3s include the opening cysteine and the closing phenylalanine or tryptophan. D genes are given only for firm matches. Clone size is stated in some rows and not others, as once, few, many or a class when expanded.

TGTGCCAGCAGTTATGGGGCGCGGGAGACCCAGTACTTC CASSYGARETQYF NA TRBJ2-5 TRBV12-3/TRBV12-4 few
TGCAGCGTTGAAAGGCTAGCGGGGCCCCAAGAGACCCAGTACTTC CSVERLAGPQETQYF TRBD2 TRBJ2-5 TRBV29-1 NA
TGCAGTGCTAGGGGGGGAGCCGGGGGACCCCAGCATTTT CSARGGAGGPQHF NA TRBJ1-5 TRBV20-1 NA
TGTGCCAGCAGTTTATATCGGGGGAGCACAGATACGCAGTATTTT CASSLYRGSTDTQYF NA TRBJ2-3 TRBV28 NA
TGTGCCAGCAGTCCGGTACCGAACACTGAAGCTTTCTTT CASSPVPNTEAFF NA TRBJ1-1 TRBV6-4 few
TGTGCCAGCAGTCCCCATAGCGGGAACACCGGGGAGCTGTTTTTT CASSPHSGNTGELFF NA TRBJ2-2 TRBV12-3/TRBV12-4 NA
TGCAGCGTTGAGAGGACAGGGGGAAAACTGTTTTTT CSVERTGGKLFF TRBD1 TRBJ1-4 TRBV29-1 few
TGTGCCAGCAGCAAGATTAGCGGCACTGAAGCTTTCTTT CASSKISGTEAFF NA TRBJ1-1 TRBV7-2 NA
TGTGCCAGCAGTGTCCGGGACCCCGAGACCCAGTACTTC CASSVRDPETQYF NA TRBJ2-5 TRBV2 NA
TGTGCCAGCAGTTTAGAGTACGAGCAGTACTTC CASSLEYEQYF NA TRBJ2-7 TRBV12-3/TRBV12-4 NA